This T cell receptor beta chain was obtained from a study of T cell repertoires in cytomegalovirus infection. TCRdb processed the reads anew with MiXCR; each CDR3 protein has one entry. The table shows roughly 920,000 distinct CDR3 sequences, with around 30% occurring only once. Many counts were recorded for this clonotype. Its target is not known. Trimming cost V 5 bases and J 3 bases, with 14 bases left between them. CDR3 length equals 15 residues. Germline-derived CDR1 and CDR2 are SGHTA and FQGNSA. The source of this sequence is a human donor in good health (CMV status not recorded). Some clones in this sample may be carry-over from other donors' samples. The chain combines TRBV7-2 with TRBJ2-1; TRBD1 is a possible D gene (6 bases). This specimen was cultured CD8+ T cells from PBMCs, taken from culture after CMV antigen stimulation. CDR3 loop: CASSQGHPLYNEQFF. CDR3 coding DNA: TGTGCCAGCAGCCAGGGACACCCCCTCTACAATGAGCAGTTCTTC.